The rows below give T cell receptor beta chains drawn from one sample of a study of blood T cells in healthy people across ages. TCRdb ran MiXCR on the 5' RACE reads and lists one entry per CDR3 protein. The data contain about 1.5 million distinct CDR3 sequences, approximately 43% of them seen just once; the ten biggest clones take up just over 4%. The specimen was blood. These receptors were obtained from a woman aged 18-29 years in good health. CDR3s include the opening cysteine and the closing phenylalanine or tryptophan. The D gene is left open where the match is weak. Where a row states a size, it is once, few, many or the class of an expanded clone; other rows omit it.

TRBV20-1	NA	NA	TRBJ2-5	CSAPKVTRLGNEQYF	TGCAGTGCTCCTAAAGTGACTAGATTAGGCAATGAGCAGTACTTC
TRBV12-5	NA	few	TRBJ2-3	CASAPGRKDTQYF	TGTGCTAGTGCTCCCGGCCGGAAAGATACGCAGTATTTT
TRBV4-2	TRBD2	NA	TRBJ2-3	CASSQDLLAGGPWGTDTQYF	TGTGCCAGCAGCCAAGATCTTTTAGCGGGAGGGCCCTGGGGCACAGATACGCAGTATTTT
TRBV12-3/TRBV12-4	NA	few	TRBJ1-2	CASSLVALGGCTF	TGTGCCAGCAGTTTAGTGGCGCTGGGTGGCTGCACCTTC
TRBV20-1	TRBD2	NA	TRBJ2-3	CSARTSGGATDTQYF	TGCAGTGCTAGGACTAGCGGGGGGGCCACAGATACGCAGTATTTT
TRBV6-6	TRBD2	many	TRBJ2-4	CASSASGLAKNIQYF	TGTGCCAGCAGTGCTAGCGGATTAGCCAAAAACATTCAGTACTTC
TRBV7-2	NA	many	TRBJ2-3	CASSSEVADTQYF	TGTGCCAGCAGCTCAGAGGTCGCAGATACGCAGTATTTT
TRBV12-3/TRBV12-4	NA	many	TRBJ1-5	CASSLGGLGNQPQHF	TGTGCCAGCAGTTTGGGGGGGCTAGGCAATCAGCCCCAGCATTTT
TRBV6-6	NA	once	TRBJ1-3	CASSYSNDGGSGNTIYF	TGTGCCAGCAGTTACTCCAACGACGGGGGATCTGGAAACACCATATATTTT
TRBV27	NA	NA	TRBJ2-7	CASSLPGDLEQYF	TGTGCCAGCAGCCTCCCAGGAGATCTCGAGCAGTACTTC
TRBV20-1	NA	few	TRBJ2-3	CSARPGFGKDTQYF	TGCAGTGCTAGACCAGGGTTCGGTAAAGATACGCAGTATTTT
TRBV14	NA	NA	TRBJ2-1	CAGSQLVNEQFF	TGTGCCGGCAGCCAATTAGTGAATGAGCAGTTCTTC
TRBV30	NA	NA	TRBJ1-2	CADGPLQVDTF	TGTGCCGACGGACCTCTACAGGTGGACACCTTC
TRBV29-1	NA	few	TRBJ2-5	CSVQAGQETQYF	TGCAGCGTACAAGCGGGCCAAGAGACCCAGTACTTC
TRBV3-1	TRBD1	few	TRBJ2-7	CASSLWDRPKEQYF	TGTGCCAGCAGCCTGTGGGACAGGCCAAAAGAGCAGTACTTC
TRBV4-1	NA	NA	TRBJ1-5	CASSPSAVPVSNQPQHF	TGCGCCAGCAGCCCATCCGCGGTTCCAGTTAGCAATCAGCCCCAGCATTTT
TRBV20-1	TRBD2	NA	TRBJ2-1	CSAEPSTSGAYNEQFF	TGCAGTGCTGAGCCCTCCACTAGCGGGGCATACAATGAGCAGTTCTTC
TRBV2	TRBD2	NA	TRBJ2-3	CASTKGTSGGLRTDTQYF	TGTGCCAGCACCAAGGGTACTAGCGGGGGACTTAGAACAGATACGCAGTATTTT
TRBV2	NA	NA	TRBJ2-1	CASSVEHYNEQFF	TGTGCCAGCAGTGTAGAGCACTACAATGAGCAGTTCTTC
TRBV20-1	NA	few	TRBJ2-1	CSVRLYNEQFF	TGCAGTGTTAGGTTATACAATGAGCAGTTCTTC
TRBV4-1	TRBD2	NA	TRBJ2-2	CASSQAGGHTGELFF	TGCGCCAGCAGCCAAGCGGGGGGACACACCGGGGAGCTGTTTTTT
TRBV27	NA	few	TRBJ1-2	CASSLRFRSQNYGYTF	TGTGCCAGCAGTTTAAGGTTCCGGTCACAGAACTATGGCTACACCTTC
TRBV7-9	TRBD1	NA	TRBJ2-1	CASSLTLSTGTQFF	TGTGCCAGCAGCTTAACCCTTTCGACAGGGACGCAGTTCTTC
TRBV20-1	TRBD2	NA	TRBJ2-2	CSAQSGRNTGELFF	TGCAGTGCTCAGAGCGGGAGGAACACCGGGGAGCTGTTTTTT
TRBV10-3	NA	few	TRBJ1-1	CATTREANRDSTEAFF	TGTGCCACCACCCGCGAGGCAAATCGAGACAGCACTGAAGCTTTCTTT
TRBV25-1	NA	NA	TRBJ2-5	CASSEYGLPSETQYF	TGTGCCAGCAGTGAATATGGTCTTCCTAGTGAGACCCAGTACTTC
TRBV4-3	NA	many	TRBJ2-1	CASSQDSRMGYPYNEQFF	TGCGCCAGCAGCCAAGACTCGAGGATGGGATACCCTTACAATGAGCAGTTCTTC
TRBV15	NA	few	TRBJ2-1	CATSRDRKDYNEQFF	TGTGCCACCAGCAGAGATCGGAAAGACTACAATGAGCAGTTCTTC
TRBV4-1	NA	NA	TRBJ1-2	CASSQDWGGEPNYGYTF	TGCGCCAGCAGCCAAGATTGGGGAGGCGAACCTAACTATGGCTACACCTTC
TRBV9	NA	NA	TRBJ2-1	CASSVEDNEQFF	TGTGCCAGCAGCGTAGAAGACAATGAGCAGTTCTTC
TRBV20-1	TRBD2	NA	TRBJ2-5	CSAPTTSGQETQYF	TGCAGTGCTCCCACGACTAGCGGCCAAGAGACCCAGTACTTC
TRBV28	NA	NA	TRBJ2-3	CASSPPLRADAQYF	TGTGCCAGCAGCCCACCTTTGAGGGCAGATGCGCAGTATTTT
TRBV7-9	NA	NA	TRBJ1-2	CASSSRQLYGYTF	TGTGCCAGCAGCTCCCGACAGCTCTATGGCTACACCTTC
TRBV21-1	NA	NA	TRBJ2-1	CASSKDVAGECYNEQFF	TGTGCCAGCAGCAAAGATGTAGCGGGGGAGTGCTACAATGAGCAGTTCTTC
TRBV3-1	NA	few	TRBJ2-7	CASSQVVGERTYEQYF	TGTGCCAGCAGCCAAGTCGTCGGTGAGAGAACCTACGAGCAGTACTTC
TRBV10-3	NA	NA	TRBJ2-1	CAISGIARSSYNEQFF	TGTGCCATCAGTGGGATAGCGCGGAGCTCCTACAATGAGCAGTTCTTC
TRBV20-1	NA	few	TRBJ1-4	CSARGQAEKLFF	TGCAGTGCTAGGGGGCAGGCCGAAAAACTGTTTTTT
TRBV20-1	NA	NA	TRBJ2-7	CSATRAGRNNYEQYF	TGCAGTGCCACCCGGGCGGGCAGGAATAATTACGAGCAGTACTTC
TRBV20-1	NA	few	TRBJ1-1	CSARAPREMNTEAFF	TGCAGTGCTAGAGCTCCCAGGGAGATGAACACTGAAGCTTTCTTT
TRBV27	NA	few	TRBJ1-1	CASRESDNFLTEAFF	TGTGCCAGCAGAGAATCCGACAATTTTCTCACTGAAGCTTTCTTT
TRBV5-1	NA	NA	TRBJ1-1	CASRTRGARAFF	TGCGCCAGCAGGACCAGGGGTGCCAGGGCTTTCTTT
TRBV28	TRBD2	few	TRBJ2-3	CASSSGAGAIPSTDTQYF	TGTGCCAGCAGTTCAGGAGCGGGAGCGATCCCTAGCACAGATACGCAGTATTTT
TRBV12-3/TRBV12-4	TRBD1	NA	TRBJ1-2	CASSFGTGHYGYTF	TGTGCCAGCAGTTTCGGGACAGGCCACTATGGCTACACCTTC
TRBV27	NA	once	TRBJ1-6	CASRRDGNSPLHF	TGTGCCAGCAGAAGGGACGGTAATTCACCCCTCCACTTT
TRBV7-9	NA	NA	TRBJ2-1	CASSLRGGMVHNEQFF	TGTGCCAGCAGCTTACGCGGGGGCATGGTGCACAATGAGCAGTTCTTC
TRBV27	TRBD2	NA	TRBJ2-1	CASSFGSGLVYEQFF	TGTGCCAGCAGTTTTGGATCAGGACTAGTTTATGAGCAGTTCTTC
TRBV5-1	NA	NA	TRBJ2-2	CASSLALGEPGELFF	TGCGCCAGCAGCTTGGCGCTAGGGGAGCCGGGGGAGCTGTTTTTT
TRBV20-1	TRBD2	NA	TRBJ2-1	CSARTSGGSGEQFF	TGCAGTGCTCGGACTAGCGGGGGAAGTGGTGAGCAGTTCTTC
TRBV12-3/TRBV12-4	NA	NA	TRBJ2-3	CASSPLVLSTDTQYF	TGTGCCAGCAGCCCGCTTGTACTCTCCACAGATACGCAGTATTTT
TRBV15	TRBD1	NA	TRBJ2-2	CATSRDRVWTGELFF	TGTGCCACCAGCAGGGACAGGGTTTGGACCGGGGAGCTGTTTTTT
TRBV25-1	NA	NA	TRBJ2-1	CASSEFNEQFF	TGTGCCAGCAGCGAATTCAATGAGCAGTTCTTC
TRBV7-2	NA	NA	TRBJ2-7	CASTPGRRTSYEQYF	TGTGCCAGCACTCCGGGACGTCGAACATCCTACGAGCAGTACTTC
TRBV15	NA	NA	TRBJ1-1	CATSRDTTLNTEAFF	TGTGCCACCAGCAGAGATACCACTCTGAACACTGAAGCTTTCTTT
TRBV7-6	NA	NA	TRBJ1-6	CASSFGQRNSPLHF	TGTGCCAGCAGCTTCGGACAGAGAAATTCACCCCTCCACTTT
TRBV5-5	NA	NA	TRBJ2-3	CASRVGARGSDTQYF	TGTGCCAGCAGGGTGGGTGCGCGGGGATCAGATACGCAGTATTTT
TRBV20-1	NA	NA	TRBJ1-1	CSATHGAMNTEAFF	TGCAGTGCTACGCACGGCGCCATGAACACTGAAGCTTTCTTT
TRBV5-5	NA	NA	TRBJ1-1	CASTTIVQDLDTEAFF	TGTGCCAGCACCACAATAGTTCAGGACCTGGACACTGAAGCTTTCTTT